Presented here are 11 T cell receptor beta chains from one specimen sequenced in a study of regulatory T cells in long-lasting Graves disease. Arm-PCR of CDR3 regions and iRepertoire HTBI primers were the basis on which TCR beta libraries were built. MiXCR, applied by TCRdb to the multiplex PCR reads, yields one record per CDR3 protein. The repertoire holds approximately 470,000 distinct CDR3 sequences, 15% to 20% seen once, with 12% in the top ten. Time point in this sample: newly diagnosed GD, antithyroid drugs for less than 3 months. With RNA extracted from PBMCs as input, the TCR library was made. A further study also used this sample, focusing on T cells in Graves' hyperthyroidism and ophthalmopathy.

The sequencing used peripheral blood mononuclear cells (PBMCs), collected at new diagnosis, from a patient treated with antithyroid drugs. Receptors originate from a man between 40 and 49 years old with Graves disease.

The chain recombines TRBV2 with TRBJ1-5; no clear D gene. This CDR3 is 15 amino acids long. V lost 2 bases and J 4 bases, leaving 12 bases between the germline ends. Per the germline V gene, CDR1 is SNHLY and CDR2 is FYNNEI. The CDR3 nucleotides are TGTGCCAGCAGTGAAAATACGCTGTCGAATCAGCCCCAGCATTTT. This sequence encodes CASSENTLSNQPQHF.

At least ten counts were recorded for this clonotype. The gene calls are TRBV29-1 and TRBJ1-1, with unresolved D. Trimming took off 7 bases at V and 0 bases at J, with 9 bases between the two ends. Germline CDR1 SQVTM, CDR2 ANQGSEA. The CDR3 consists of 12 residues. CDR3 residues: CSALALNTEAFF. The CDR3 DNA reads TGCAGCGCGCTGGCCTTGAACACTGAAGCTTTCTTT.

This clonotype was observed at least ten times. DNA of the CDR3: TGTGCCAGCAGCTTAGGGGGGTCCCCCGGCGAGCAGTACTTC. The encoded protein is CASSLGGSPGEQYF. The chain recombines TRBV7-2 with TRBJ2-7; tentatively, D is TRBD1 or TRBD2 (5 bases each). Germline V gene lookup returns CDR1 SGHTA and CDR2 FQGNSA. The CDR3 has 14 residues. Trimming took off 1 base at V and 6 bases at J, with 13 bases between the two ends.

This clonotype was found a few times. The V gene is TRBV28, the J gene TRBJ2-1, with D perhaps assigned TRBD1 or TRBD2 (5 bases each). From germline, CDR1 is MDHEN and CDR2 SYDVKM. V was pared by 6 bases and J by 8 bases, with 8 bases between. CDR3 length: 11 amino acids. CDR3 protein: CASRGDYEQFF. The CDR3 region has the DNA TGTGCCAGCAGGGGGGATTATGAGCAGTTCTTC.

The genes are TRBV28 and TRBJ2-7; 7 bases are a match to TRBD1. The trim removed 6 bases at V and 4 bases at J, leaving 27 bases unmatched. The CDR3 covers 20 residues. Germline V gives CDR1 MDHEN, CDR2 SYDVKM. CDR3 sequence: CASRSPSHQVTGHVKYEQYF. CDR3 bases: TGTGCCAGCAGGTCCCCGAGCCACCAAGTGACAGGGCATGTCAAGTACGAGCAGTACTTC.

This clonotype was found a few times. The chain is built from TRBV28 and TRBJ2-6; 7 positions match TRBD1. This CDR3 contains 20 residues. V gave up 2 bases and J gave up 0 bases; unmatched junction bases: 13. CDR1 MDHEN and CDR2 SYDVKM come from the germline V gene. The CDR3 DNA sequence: TGTGCCAGCAGTTTAGCCGCTAGGACAGGCTTCATCTCTGGGGCCAACGTCCTGACTTTC. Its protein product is CASSLAARTGFISGANVLTF.

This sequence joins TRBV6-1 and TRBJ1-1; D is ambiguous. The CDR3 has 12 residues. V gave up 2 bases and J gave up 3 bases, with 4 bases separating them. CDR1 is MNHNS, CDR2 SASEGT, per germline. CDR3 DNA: TGTGCCAGCAGTGAACATTACACTGAAGCTTTCTTT. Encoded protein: CASSEHYTEAFF.

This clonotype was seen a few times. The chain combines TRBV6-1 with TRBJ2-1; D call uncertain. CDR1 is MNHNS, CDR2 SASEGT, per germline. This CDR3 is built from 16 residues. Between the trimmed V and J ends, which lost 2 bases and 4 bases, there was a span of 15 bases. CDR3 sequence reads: CASSEYDGGSYNEQFF. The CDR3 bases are TGTGCCAGCAGTGAATACGACGGCGGATCGTACAATGAGCAGTTCTTC.

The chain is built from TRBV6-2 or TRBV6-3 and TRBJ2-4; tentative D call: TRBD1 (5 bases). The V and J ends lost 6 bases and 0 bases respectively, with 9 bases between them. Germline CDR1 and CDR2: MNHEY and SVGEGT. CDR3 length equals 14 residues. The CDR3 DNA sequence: TGTGCCAGCAGGCAGGGTGCAGCCAAAAACATTCAGTACTTC. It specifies CASRQGAAKNIQYF.

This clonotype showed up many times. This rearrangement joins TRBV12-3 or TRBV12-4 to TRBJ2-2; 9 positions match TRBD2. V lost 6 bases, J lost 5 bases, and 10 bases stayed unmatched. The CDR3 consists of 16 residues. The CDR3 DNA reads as TGTGCCAGCAGGTTTCCCCGGACTAGCGCGACCGGGGAGCTGTTTTTT. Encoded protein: CASRFPRTSATGELFF.

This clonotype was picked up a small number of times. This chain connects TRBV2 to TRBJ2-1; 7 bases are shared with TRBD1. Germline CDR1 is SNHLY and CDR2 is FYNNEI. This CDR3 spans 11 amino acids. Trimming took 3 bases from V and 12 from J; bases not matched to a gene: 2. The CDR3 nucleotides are TGTGCCAGCAGTGACGACAGGGTGCAGTTCTTC. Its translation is CASSDDRVQFF. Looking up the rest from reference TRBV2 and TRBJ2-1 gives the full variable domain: EPEVTQTPSHQVTQMGQEVILRCVPISNHLYFYWYRQILGQKVEFLVSFYNNEISEKSEIFDDQFSVERPDGSNFTLKIRSTKLEDSAMYFCASSDDRVQFFGPGTRLTVL.